Below, one TCR beta chain is given with its context. This entry comes from a study of T cell changes during pregnancy in multiple sclerosis. The V gene lost 5 bases and the J gene lost 0 bases, with 7 bases spanning the gap. Looked up from germline, CDR1 is LNHDA and CDR2 is SQIVND (reference sequence). The CDR3 loop spans 13 amino acids. Here immunoSEQ multiplex PCR was the method, and the copy in TCRdb shows in-frame clones only, minus some. The sample shows 40,000 or so clones, roughly 91% of them seen only once. The specimen comprised CD8+ T cells from peripheral blood mononuclear cells, sampled in the second trimester of pregnancy. V is TRBV19 and J is TRBJ1-1, with unresolved D. This sequence originates from a female donor with multiple sclerosis, enrolled in a pregnancy study. The CDR3: CASSHGMNTEAFF. DNA of the CDR3: TGTGCCAGTAGTCACGGGATGAACACTGAAGCTTTCTTT.